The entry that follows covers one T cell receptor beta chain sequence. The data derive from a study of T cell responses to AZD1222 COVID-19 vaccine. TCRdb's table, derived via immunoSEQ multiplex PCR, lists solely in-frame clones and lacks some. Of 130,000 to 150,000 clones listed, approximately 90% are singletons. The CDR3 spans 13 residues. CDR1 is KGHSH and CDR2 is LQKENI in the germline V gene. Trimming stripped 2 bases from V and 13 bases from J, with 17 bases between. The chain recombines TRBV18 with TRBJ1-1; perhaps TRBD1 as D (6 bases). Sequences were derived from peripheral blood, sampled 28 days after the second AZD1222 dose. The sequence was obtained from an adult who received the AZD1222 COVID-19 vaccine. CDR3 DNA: TGTGCCAGCTCACCAGGACAAGAGGTCAGGGGTTTCTTT. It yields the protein CASSPGQEVRGFF.